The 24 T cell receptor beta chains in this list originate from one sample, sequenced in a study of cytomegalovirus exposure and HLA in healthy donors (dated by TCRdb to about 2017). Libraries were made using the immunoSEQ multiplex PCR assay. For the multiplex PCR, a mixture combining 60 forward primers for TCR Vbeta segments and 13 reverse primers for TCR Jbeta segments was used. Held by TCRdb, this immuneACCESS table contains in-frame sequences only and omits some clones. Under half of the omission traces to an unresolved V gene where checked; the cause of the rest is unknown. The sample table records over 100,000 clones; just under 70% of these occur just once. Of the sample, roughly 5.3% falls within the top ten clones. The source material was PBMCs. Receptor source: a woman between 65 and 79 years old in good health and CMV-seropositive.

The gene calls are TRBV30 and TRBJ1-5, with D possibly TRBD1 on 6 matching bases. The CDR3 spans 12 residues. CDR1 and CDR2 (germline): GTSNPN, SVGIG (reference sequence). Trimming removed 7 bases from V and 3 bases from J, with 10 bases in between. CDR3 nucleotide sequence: TGTGCCTTGAACAGGGACAATCAGCCCCAGCATTTT. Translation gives CALNRDNQPQHF. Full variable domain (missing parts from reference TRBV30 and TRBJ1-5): SQTIHQWPATLVQPVGSPLSLECTVEGTSNPNLYWYRQAAGRGLQLLFYSVGIGQISSEVPQNLSASRPQDRQFILSSKKLLLSDSGFYLCALNRDNQPQHFGDGTRLSIL.

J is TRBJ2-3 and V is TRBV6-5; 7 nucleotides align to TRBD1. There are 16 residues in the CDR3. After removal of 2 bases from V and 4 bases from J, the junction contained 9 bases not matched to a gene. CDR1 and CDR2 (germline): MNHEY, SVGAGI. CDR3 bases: TGTGCCAGCAGTTACCGCCCAGGACAGGTAGCAGATACGCAGTATTTT. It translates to CASSYRPGQVADTQYF.

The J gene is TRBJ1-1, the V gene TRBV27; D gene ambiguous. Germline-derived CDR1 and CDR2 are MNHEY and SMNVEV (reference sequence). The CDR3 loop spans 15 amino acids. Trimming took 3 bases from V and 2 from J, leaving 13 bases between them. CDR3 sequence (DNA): TGTGCCAGCAGTTTTTCAGGTACGGTTAACACTGAAGCTTTCTTT. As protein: CASSFSGTVNTEAFF.

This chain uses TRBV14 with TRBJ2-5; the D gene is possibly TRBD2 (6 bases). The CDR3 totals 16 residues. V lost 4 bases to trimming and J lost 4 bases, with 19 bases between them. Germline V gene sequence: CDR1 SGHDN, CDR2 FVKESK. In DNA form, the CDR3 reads TGTGCCAGCAGCCCCTACGGGACTCTGGGGGTAGAGACCCAGTACTTC. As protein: CASSPYGTLGVETQYF.

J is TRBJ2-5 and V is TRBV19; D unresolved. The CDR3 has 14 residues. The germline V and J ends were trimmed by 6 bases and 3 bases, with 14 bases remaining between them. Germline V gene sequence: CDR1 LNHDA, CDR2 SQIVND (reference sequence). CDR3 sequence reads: CASRRQVHEETQYF. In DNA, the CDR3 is TGTGCCAGTAGGCGACAAGTACATGAAGAGACCCAGTACTTC.

Here the CDR3 DNA reads TGCAGCGTGGCAGGGGCCGGGGAGCTGTTTTTT. Translating it yields CSVAGAGELFF. The genes are TRBV29-1 and TRBJ2-2, with D tentatively TRBD1 (6 bases). Germline V gene lookup returns CDR1 SQVTM and CDR2 ANQGSEA. CDR3 length: 11 residues. V gave up 6 bases and J gave up 6 bases, with 8 bases separating them.

CDR3 bases: TGTGCCTCCCAAGGAGGGAATGAAAAACTGTTTTTT. Translation gives CASQGGNEKLFF. The chain has TRBV30 and TRBJ1-4; no clear D gene. This CDR3 contains 12 residues. Germline values: CDR1 GTSNPN, CDR2 SVGIG (reference sequence). Between the trimmed V and J ends, which lost 7 bases and 5 bases, there was a span of 11 bases. The whole variable domain, remainder taken from reference TRBV30 and TRBJ1-4, is SQTIHQWPATLVQPVGSPLSLECTVEGTSNPNLYWYRQAAGRGLQLLFYSVGIGQISSEVPQNLSASRPQDRQFILSSKKLLLSDSGFYLCASQGGNEKLFFGSGTQLSVL.

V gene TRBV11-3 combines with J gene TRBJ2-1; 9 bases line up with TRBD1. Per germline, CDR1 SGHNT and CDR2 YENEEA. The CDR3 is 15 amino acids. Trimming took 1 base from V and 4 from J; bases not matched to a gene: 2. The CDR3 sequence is CASSLGTGVYNEQFF. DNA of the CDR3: TGTGCCAGCAGCTTAGGGACAGGGGTTTACAATGAGCAGTTCTTC.

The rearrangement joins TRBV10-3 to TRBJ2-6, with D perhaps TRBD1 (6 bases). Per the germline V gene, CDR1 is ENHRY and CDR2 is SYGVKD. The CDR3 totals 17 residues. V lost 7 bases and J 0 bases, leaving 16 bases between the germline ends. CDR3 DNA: TGTGCCATCACCGGGACAATTAGCTTCTCTGGGGCCAACGTCCTGACTTTC. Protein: CAITGTISFSGANVLTF.

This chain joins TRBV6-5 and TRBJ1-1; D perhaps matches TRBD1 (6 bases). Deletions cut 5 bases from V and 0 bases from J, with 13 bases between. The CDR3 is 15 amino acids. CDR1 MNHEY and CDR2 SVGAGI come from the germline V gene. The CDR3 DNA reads TGTGCCAGCAGTGACTTAGGGGGTTTGAACACTGAAGCTTTCTTT. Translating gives CASSDLGGLNTEAFF.

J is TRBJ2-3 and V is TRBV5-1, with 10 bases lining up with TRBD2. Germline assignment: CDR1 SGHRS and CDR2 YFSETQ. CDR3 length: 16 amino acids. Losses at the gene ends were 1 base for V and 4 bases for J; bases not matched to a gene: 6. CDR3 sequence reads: CASSLLASGGSDTQYF. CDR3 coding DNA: TGCGCCAGCAGCTTGTTAGCTAGCGGGGGCTCAGATACGCAGTATTTT.

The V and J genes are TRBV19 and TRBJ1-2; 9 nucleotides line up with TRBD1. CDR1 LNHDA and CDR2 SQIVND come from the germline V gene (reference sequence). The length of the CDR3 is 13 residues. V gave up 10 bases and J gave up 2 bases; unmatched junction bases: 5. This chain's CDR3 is CAIRGQGNYGYTF. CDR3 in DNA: TGTGCCATTCGGGGACAGGGAAACTATGGCTACACCTTC.

In DNA, the CDR3 is TGTGCCAGCTCACCCCTGGTGCCGACGGCGGTCCCTGAAGCTTTCTTT. Translated, it gives CASSPLVPTAVPEAFF. The V gene is TRBV18, the J gene TRBJ1-1, with unresolved D. Between the trimmed V and J ends, which lost 3 bases and 6 bases, there was a span of 20 bases. CDR3 length equals 16 residues. Germline V gene lookup returns CDR1 KGHSH and CDR2 LQKENI.

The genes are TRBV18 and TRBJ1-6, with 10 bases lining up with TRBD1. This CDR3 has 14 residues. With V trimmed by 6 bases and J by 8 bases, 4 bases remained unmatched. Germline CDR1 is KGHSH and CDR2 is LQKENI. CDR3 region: CASSPGTGDSPLHF. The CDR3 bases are TGTGCCAGCTCCCCCGGGACAGGGGATTCACCCCTCCACTTT.

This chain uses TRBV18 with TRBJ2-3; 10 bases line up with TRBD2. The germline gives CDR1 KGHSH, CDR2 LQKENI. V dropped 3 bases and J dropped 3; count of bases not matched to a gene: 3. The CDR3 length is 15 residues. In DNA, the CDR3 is TGTGCCAGCTCACCCCTAGCGGGGGCAACAGATACGCAGTATTTT. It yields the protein CASSPLAGATDTQYF.

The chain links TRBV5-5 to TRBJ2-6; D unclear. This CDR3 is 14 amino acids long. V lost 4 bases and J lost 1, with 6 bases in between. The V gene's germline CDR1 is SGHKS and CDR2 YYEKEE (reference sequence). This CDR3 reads CASSILSGANVLTF. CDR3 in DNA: TGTGCCAGCAGCATATTATCTGGGGCCAACGTCCTGACTTTC.

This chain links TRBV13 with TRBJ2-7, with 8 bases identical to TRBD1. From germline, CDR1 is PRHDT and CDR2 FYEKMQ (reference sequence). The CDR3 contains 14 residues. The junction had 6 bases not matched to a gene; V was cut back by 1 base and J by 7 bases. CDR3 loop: CASSLDRGRSEQYF. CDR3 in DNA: TGTGCCAGCAGCTTAGACAGGGGGAGAAGTGAGCAGTACTTC.

This CDR3 is CAWSLSGGYYGYTF. The CDR3 DNA is TGTGCCTGGAGCCTTAGCGGGGGGTACTATGGCTACACCTTC. The V and J genes are TRBV30 and TRBJ1-2, with TRBD1 as a possible D gene (5 bases). The CDR3 contains 14 residues. With 3 bases removed from V and 3 bases from J, the gap between germline ends came to 14 bases. Per germline, CDR1 GTSNPN and CDR2 SVGIG (reference sequence).

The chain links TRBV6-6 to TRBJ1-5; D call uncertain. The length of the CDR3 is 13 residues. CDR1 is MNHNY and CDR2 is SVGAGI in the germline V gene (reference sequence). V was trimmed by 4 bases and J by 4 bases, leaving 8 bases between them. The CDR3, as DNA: TGTGCCAGCAGTTCCCAGTCAAATCAGCCCCAGCATTTT. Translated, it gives CASSSQSNQPQHF.

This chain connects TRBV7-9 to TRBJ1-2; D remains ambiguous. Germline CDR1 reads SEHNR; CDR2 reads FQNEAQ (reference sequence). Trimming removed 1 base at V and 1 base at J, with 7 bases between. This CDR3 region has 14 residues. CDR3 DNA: TGTGCCAGCAGCTTAGAGGAGCTTAACTATGGCTACACCTTC. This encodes CASSLEELNYGYTF.

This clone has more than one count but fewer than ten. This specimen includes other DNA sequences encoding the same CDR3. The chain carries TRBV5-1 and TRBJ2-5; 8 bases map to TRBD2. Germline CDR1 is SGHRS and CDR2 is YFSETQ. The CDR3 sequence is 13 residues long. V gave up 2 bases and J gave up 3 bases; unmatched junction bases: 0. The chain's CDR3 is CASSFGGEETQYF. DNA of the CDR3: TGCGCCAGCAGCTTCGGGGGGGAAGAGACCCAGTACTTC.

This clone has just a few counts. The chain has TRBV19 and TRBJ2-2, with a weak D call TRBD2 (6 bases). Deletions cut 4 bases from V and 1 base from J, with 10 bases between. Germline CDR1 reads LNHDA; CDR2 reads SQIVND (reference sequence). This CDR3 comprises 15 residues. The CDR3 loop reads CASSTSGGNTGELFF. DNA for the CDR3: TGTGCCAGTAGTACCTCCGGGGGGAACACCGGGGAGCTGTTTTTT.

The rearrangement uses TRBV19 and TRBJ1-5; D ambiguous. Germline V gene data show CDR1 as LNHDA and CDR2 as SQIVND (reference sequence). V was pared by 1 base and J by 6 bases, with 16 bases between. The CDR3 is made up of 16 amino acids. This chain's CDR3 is CASSIVGGGITQPQHF. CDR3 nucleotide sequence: TGTGCCAGTAGTATAGTTGGAGGAGGTATTACTCAGCCCCAGCATTTT.

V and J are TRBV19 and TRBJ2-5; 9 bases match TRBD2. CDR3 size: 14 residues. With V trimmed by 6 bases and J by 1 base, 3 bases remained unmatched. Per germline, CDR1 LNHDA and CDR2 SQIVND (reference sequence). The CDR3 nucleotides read TGTGCCAGTAGCGGCGGGGGGGGCCAAGAGACCCAGTACTTC. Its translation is CASSGGGGQETQYF.